What follows describes a single TCR beta chain. Its cognate antigen is unknown. Use of 60 Vbeta and 13 Jbeta primers characterized the PCR. The data were produced by immunoSEQ multiplex PCR, yet TCRdb's version contains in-frame clones alone and is incomplete. The sample has approximately 77,000 clones, about 79% seen once. The source of the sample is a study of cytomegalovirus exposure and HLA in healthy donors. This CDR3 spans 15 amino acids. Trimming at V came to 1 base and at J to 2 bases, leaving 1 base not matched to a gene. Per the germline V gene, CDR1 is LNHDA and CDR2 is SQIVND (reference sequence). Regarding the study as a whole: The study flagged roughly 150 TCR beta chains as cytomegalovirus-associated. TCR beta sequences reportedly predicted the HLA-A and HLA-B alleles of most subjects accurately. Reported performance of the classifier showed diagnosis of cytomegalovirus status with high specificity and sensitivity.

The specimen sequenced was PBMCs. The TCR originated in a woman in her 40s in good health and CMV-seronegative. The chain links TRBV19 to TRBJ2-5; 10 bases are a match to TRBD2. CDR3 amino acids: CASSIGTSGQETQYF. CDR3 sequence (DNA): TGTGCCAGTAGTATAGGGACTAGCGGACAAGAGACCCAGTACTTC.